One and the same sample provided the 13 T cell receptor beta chains below, sequenced in a study of cytomegalovirus exposure and HLA in healthy donors. PCR involved 60 Vbeta and 13 Jbeta primers. Sequenced by immunoSEQ multiplex PCR; TCRdb stores in-frame clones only, minus some. The table records 130,000 or so clones, approximately 79% of them present only once. Specimen: PBMCs. Every receptor here comes from a man between 18 and 29 years old in good health and CMV-seropositive.

This chain connects TRBV6-5 to TRBJ1-3; a possible D gene is TRBD1 (6 bases). The CDR3 contains 14 residues. Per germline, CDR1 MNHEY and CDR2 SVGAGI. Between the trimmed V and J ends, which lost 5 bases and 0 bases, there was a span of 8 bases. The CDR3 here is CASSTGYSGNTIYF. The CDR3 coding sequence is TGTGCCAGCAGTACAGGGTACTCTGGAAACACCATATATTTT.

The V call is TRBV10-2, the J call TRBJ2-5; D is perhaps TRBD2 (7 bases). V was cut by 4 bases and J by 5 bases, with 20 bases left in between. Germline CDR1 reads WSHSY; CDR2 reads SAAADI. The CDR3 extends over 16 amino acids. The CDR3 nucleotides read TGCGCCAGCAGTGGACAGGTGTCTTCGGGAGGCGAGACCCAGTACTTC. This gives the protein CASSGQVSSGGETQYF.

The genes are TRBV6-5 and TRBJ1-2; D not resolved. Germline lookup yields CDR1 MNHEY and CDR2 SVGAGI. The V gene lost 0 bases and the J gene lost 8 bases, with 13 bases spanning the gap. This CDR3 has 14 residues. CDR3 nucleotide sequence: TGTGCCAGCAGTTACTCTGCCGGGTTACTGGGCTACACCTTC. This translates into CASSYSAGLLGYTF.

The rearrangement joins TRBV5-1 to TRBJ2-3, with 7 bases aligning to TRBD1. This CDR3 comprises 15 residues. CDR1 SGHRS and CDR2 YFSETQ come from the germline V gene. Unmatched junction bases numbered 6, after V lost 3 bases and J lost 2 bases. CDR3 residues: CASSSPGTATDTQYF. CDR3 in DNA: TGCGCCAGCAGCTCTCCTGGGACAGCCACAGATACGCAGTATTTT.

The chain joins TRBV19 to TRBJ1-3, with D possibly TRBD1 on 5 matching bases. This CDR3 region has 14 residues. The V gene's germline CDR1 is LNHDA and CDR2 SQIVND (reference sequence). V gave up 3 bases and J gave up 8 bases, with 14 bases separating them. CDR3 bases: TGTGCCAGTAGTATCCGTCGCAGGGAGGACACCATATATTTT. It translates to CASSIRRREDTIYF.

This clone appeared once. The chain has TRBV15 and TRBJ2-5, with D tentatively TRBD1 (6 bases). CDR1 is LNHNV and CDR2 is YYDKDF in the germline V gene (reference sequence). The V gene lost 5 bases and the J gene lost 6 bases, with 19 bases spanning the gap. The CDR3 has 15 amino acids. The CDR3: CATSPHPGDYQTQYF. As DNA, the CDR3 is TGTGCCACCAGCCCCCACCCAGGGGATTATCAGACCCAGTACTTC.

CDR3: CASSLGGSYNEQFF. Written as DNA, the CDR3 is TGTGCCAGCAGCCTAGGGGGCTCCTACAATGAGCAGTTCTTC. The chain is built from TRBV7-3 and TRBJ2-1, with D perhaps matching TRBD1 (6 bases). Trimming pared 5 bases from V and 0 bases from J, leaving 8 bases between. Germline V gene sequence: CDR1 SGHTA, CDR2 FQGTGA. This CDR3 is built from 14 residues. Looking up the rest from reference TRBV7-3 and TRBJ2-1 gives the full variable domain: GAGVSQTPSNKVTEKGKYVELRCDPISGHTALYWYRQSLGQGPEFLIYFQGTGAADDSGLPNDRFFAVRPEGSVSTLKIQRTERGDSAVYLCASSLGGSYNEQFFGPGTRLTVL.

This chain connects TRBV18 to TRBJ1-5, with TRBD1 as a possible D gene (5 bases). Trimming took off 6 bases at V and 5 bases at J, with 14 bases between the two ends. CDR1 and CDR2 from the germline V gene are KGHSH and LQKENI. The CDR3 consists of 14 residues. DNA for the CDR3: TGTGCCAGCTCCCCAGGGACTGGCGATCAGCCCCAGCATTTT. Amino acids: CASSPGTGDQPQHF. Combining the CDR3 with reference TRBV18 and TRBJ1-5 gives the whole variable domain NAGVMQNPRHLVRRRGQEARLRCSPMKGHSHVYWYRQLPEEGLKFMVYLQKENIIDESGMPKERFSAEFPKEGPSILRIQQVVRGDSAAYFCASSPGTGDQPQHFGDGTRLSIL.

The gene calls are TRBV19 and TRBJ2-2; 7 bases are a match to TRBD1. The CDR3 is 15 amino acids. From germline, CDR1 is LNHDA and CDR2 SQIVND (reference sequence). V trimming: 5 bases; J trimming: 6 bases; junction bases outside the gene matches: 9. Written as DNA, the CDR3 is TGTGCCAGTAGTGCCAGACAGGGATTCGCCGGGGAGCTGTTTTTT. Translation: CASSARQGFAGELFF.

The rearrangement uses TRBV20-1 and TRBJ2-1; D ambiguous. V lost 4 bases to trimming and J lost 10 bases, with 11 bases between them. The germline V gene encodes CDR1 DFQATT and CDR2 SNEGSKA (reference sequence). The CDR3 has 11 residues. The CDR3: CSATRLWEQFF. In DNA form, the CDR3 reads TGCAGTGCTACAAGACTGTGGGAGCAGTTCTTC.

This clone was found once. This chain uses TRBV7-9 with TRBJ1-1, with D perhaps TRBD1 (6 bases). The germline CDR1 and CDR2 sequences are SEHNR and FQNEAQ (reference sequence). Trimming took 6 bases from V and 4 from J, leaving 12 bases between them. This CDR3 has 13 residues. The CDR3 DNA is TGTGCCAGCAGGTTGACAGGTCCCACTGAAGCTTTCTTT. Encoded protein: CASRLTGPTEAFF.

V is TRBV28 and J is TRBJ2-5, with D possibly matching TRBD1 (6 bases). The length of the CDR3 is 16 residues. Per germline, CDR1 MDHEN and CDR2 SYDVKM. V was cut by 5 bases and J by 5 bases, with 21 bases left in between. DNA of the CDR3: TGTGCCAGCAGTCCAAGGGGGACACAACACCGGGAGACCCAGTACTTC. This encodes CASSPRGTQHRETQYF.

This clone came up a few times. The V call is TRBV4-2, the J call TRBJ2-5; D remains ambiguous. TRBJ2-7 matches the DNA end more closely, so the J call is doubtful. This CDR3 contains 13 residues. Germline CDR1 is LGHNA and CDR2 is YNFKEQ. CDR3 sequence reads: CASSQGLEYEQYF. Written as DNA, the CDR3 is TGTGCCAGCAGCCAGGGTCTAGAATACGAGCAGTACTTC.